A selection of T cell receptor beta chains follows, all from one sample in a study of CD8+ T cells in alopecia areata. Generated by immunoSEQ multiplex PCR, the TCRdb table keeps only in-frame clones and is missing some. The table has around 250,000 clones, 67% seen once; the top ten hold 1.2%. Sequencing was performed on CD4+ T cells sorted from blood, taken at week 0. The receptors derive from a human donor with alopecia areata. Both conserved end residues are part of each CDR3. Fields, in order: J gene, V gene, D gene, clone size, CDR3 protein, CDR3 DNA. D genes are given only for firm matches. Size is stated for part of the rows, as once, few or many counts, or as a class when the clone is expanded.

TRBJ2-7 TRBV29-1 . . CSVGLAYEQYF TGCAGCGTTGGCCTGGCCTACGAGCAGTACTTC
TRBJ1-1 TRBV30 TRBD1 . CAWSTGQQNTEAFF TGTGCCTGGAGTACGGGACAGCAGAACACTGAAGCTTTCTTT
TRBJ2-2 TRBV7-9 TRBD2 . CASSLAASGGTANTGELFF TGTGCCAGCAGCTTAGCCGCTAGCGGGGGTACCGCGAACACCGGGGAGCTGTTTTTT
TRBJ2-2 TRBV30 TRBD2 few CASTSGGHRGTGELFF TGTGCCTCCACTAGCGGGGGGCATCGGGGCACCGGGGAGCTGTTTTTT
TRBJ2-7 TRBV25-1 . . CASSETVAQQYF TGTGCCAGCAGTGAGACGGTGGCCCAGCAGTACTTC
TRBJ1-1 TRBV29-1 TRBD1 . CSVEDTGAGTEAFF TGCAGCGTTGAAGATACAGGGGCAGGCACTGAAGCTTTCTTT
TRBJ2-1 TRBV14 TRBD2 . CASSRGTSGPYNEQFF TGTGCCAGCAGCCGTGGGACTAGCGGCCCCTACAATGAGCAGTTCTTC
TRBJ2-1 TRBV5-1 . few CASSPRTAGLNEQFF TGCGCCAGCAGCCCCCGGACAGCGGGTCTAAATGAGCAGTTCTTC
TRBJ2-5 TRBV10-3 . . CAISSGLAQETQYF TGTGCCATCAGTTCGGGACTCGCCCAAGAGACCCAGTACTTC
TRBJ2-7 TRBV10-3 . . CAISEVQGIKSYEQYF TGTGCCATCAGTGAGGTCCAGGGGATAAAGTCCTACGAGCAGTACTTC
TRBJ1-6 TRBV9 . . CASSGGAALESLHF TGTGCCAGCAGCGGGGGGGCGGCCCTTGAGTCCCTCCACTTT
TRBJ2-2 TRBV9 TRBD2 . CASSVGRGGSYTGELFF TGTGCCAGCAGCGTAGGACGCGGGGGGTCTTACACCGGGGAGCTGTTTTTT
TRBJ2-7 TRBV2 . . CASSERVSYEQYF TGTGCCAGCAGTGAACGGGTGTCCTACGAGCAGTACTTC
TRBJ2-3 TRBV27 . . CASSTRDGSTDTQYF TGTGCCAGCAGTACTCGGGACGGAAGCACAGATACGCAGTATTTT
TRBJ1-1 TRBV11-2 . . CASSLESGANTEAFF TGTGCCAGCAGCTTAGAATCAGGGGCGAACACTGAAGCTTTCTTT
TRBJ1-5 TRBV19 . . CASSSSFSNQPQHF TGTGCCAGTAGCTCCAGTTTTAGCAATCAGCCCCAGCATTTT